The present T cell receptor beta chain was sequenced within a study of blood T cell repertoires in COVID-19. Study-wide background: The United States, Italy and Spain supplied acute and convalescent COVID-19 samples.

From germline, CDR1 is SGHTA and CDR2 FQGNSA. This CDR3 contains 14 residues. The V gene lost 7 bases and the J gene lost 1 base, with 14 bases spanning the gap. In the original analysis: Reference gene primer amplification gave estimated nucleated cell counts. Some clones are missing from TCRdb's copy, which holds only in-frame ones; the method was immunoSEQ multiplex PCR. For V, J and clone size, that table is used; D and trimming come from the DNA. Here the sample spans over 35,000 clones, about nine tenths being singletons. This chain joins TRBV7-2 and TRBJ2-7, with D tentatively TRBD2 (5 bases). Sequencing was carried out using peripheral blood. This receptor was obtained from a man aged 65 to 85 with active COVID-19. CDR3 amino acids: CASTLSGGSYEQYF. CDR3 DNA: TGTGCCAGCACCCTTTCGGGCGGGTCCTACGAGCAGTACTTC.